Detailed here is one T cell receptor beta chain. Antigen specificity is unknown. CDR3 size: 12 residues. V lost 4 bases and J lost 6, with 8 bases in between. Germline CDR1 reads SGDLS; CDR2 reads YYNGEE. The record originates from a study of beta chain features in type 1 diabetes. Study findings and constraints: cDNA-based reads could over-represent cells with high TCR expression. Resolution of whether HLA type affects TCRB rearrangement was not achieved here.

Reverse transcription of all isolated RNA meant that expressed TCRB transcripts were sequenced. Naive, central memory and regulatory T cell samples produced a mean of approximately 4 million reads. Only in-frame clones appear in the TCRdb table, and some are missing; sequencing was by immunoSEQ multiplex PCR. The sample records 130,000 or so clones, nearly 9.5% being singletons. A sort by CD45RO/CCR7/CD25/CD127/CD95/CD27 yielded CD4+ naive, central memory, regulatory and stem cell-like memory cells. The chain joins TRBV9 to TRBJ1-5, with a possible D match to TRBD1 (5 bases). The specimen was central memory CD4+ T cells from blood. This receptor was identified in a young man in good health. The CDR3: CASSQGTQPQHF. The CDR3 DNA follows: TGTGCCAGCAGCCAGGGCACTCAGCCCCAGCATTTT.